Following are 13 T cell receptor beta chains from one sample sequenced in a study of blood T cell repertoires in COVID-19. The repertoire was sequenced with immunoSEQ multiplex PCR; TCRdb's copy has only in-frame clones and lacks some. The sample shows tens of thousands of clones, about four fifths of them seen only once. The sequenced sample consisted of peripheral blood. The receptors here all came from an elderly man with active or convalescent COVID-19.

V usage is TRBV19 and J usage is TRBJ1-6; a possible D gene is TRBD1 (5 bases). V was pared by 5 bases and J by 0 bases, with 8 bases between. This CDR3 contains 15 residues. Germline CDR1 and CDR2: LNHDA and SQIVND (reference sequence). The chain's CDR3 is CASSGGGSYNSPLHF. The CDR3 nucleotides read TGTGCCAGTAGTGGCGGGGGCTCCTATAATTCACCCCTCCACTTT.

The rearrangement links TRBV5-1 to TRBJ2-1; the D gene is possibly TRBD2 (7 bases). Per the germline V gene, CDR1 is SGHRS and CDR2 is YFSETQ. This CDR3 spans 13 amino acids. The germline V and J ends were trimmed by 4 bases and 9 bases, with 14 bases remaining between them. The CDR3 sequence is CASSGGAYGEQFF. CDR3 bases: TGCGCCAGCAGCGGGGGGGCCTACGGTGAGCAGTTCTTC.

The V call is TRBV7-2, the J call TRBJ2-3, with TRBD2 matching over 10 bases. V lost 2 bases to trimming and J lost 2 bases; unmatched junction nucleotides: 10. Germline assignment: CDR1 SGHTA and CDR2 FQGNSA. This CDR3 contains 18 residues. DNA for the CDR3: TGTGCCAGCAGCTTATCGCTAGCGGGGGCCGTAAACACAGATACGCAGTATTTT. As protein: CASSLSLAGAVNTDTQYF.

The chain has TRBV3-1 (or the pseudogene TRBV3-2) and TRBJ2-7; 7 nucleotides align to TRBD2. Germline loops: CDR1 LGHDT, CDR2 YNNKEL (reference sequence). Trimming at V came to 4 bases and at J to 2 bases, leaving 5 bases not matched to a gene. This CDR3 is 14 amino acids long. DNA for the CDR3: TGTGCCAGCAGCCGGTCGGGGGGTACCTACGAGCAGTACTTC. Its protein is CASSRSGGTYEQYF.

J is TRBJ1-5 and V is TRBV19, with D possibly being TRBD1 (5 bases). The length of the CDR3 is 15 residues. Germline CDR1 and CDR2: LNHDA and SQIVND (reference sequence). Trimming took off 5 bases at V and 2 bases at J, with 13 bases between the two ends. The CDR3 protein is CASSPQGLGNQPQHF. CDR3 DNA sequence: TGTGCCAGTAGTCCTCAGGGATTGGGCAATCAGCCCCAGCATTTT.

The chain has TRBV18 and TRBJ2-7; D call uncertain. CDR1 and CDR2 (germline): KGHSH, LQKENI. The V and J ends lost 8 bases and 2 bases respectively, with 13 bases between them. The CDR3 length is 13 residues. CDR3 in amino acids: CASQEALPYEQYF. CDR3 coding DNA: TGTGCCAGCCAAGAAGCACTTCCCTACGAGCAGTACTTC.

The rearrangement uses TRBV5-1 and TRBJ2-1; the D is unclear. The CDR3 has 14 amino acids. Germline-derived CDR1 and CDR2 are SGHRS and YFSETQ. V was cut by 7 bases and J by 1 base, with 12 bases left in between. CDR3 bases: TGCGCCAGCGGCTCCGCGGAATCCTACAATGAGCAGTTCTTC. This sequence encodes CASGSAESYNEQFF.

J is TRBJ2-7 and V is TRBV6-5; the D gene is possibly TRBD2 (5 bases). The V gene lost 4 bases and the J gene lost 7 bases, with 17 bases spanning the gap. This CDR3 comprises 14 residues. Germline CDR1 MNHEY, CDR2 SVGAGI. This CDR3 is CASSSQSQTREQYF. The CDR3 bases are TGTGCCAGCAGTTCTCAGTCCCAAACTAGAGAGCAGTACTTC.

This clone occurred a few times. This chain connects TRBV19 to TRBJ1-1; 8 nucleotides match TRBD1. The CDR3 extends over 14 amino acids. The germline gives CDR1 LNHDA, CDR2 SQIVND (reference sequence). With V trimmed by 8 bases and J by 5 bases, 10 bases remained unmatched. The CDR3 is CASFPTGVWTEAFF. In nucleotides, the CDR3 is TGTGCCAGTTTTCCGACAGGGGTGTGGACTGAAGCTTTCTTT.

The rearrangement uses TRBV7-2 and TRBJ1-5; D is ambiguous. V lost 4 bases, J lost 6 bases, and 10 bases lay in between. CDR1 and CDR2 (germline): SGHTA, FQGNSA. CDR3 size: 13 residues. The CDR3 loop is CASSSPLLQPQHF. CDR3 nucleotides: TGTGCCAGCAGCTCCCCATTACTTCAGCCCCAGCATTTT.

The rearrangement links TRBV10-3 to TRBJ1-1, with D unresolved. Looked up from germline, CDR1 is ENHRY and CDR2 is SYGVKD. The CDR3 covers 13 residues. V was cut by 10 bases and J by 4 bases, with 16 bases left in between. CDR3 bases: TGTGCCACCTCCGGACGTGGAGGCACTGAAGCTTTCTTT. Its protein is CATSGRGGTEAFF.

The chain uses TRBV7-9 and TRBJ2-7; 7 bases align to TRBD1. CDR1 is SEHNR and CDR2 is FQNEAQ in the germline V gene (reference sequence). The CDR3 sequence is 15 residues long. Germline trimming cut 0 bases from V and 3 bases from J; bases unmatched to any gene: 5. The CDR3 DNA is TGTGCCAGCAGCTTAGCGCGACAGGGAATCTACGAGCAGTACTTC. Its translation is CASSLARQGIYEQYF.

Here the CDR3 reads CASSLRTGGGDTQYF. CDR3 sequence (DNA): TGTGCCAGCAGCTTAAGGACAGGTGGAGGGGATACGCAGTATTTT. The J gene is TRBJ2-3, the V gene TRBV11-3; D is perhaps TRBD1 (7 bases). Per germline, CDR1 SGHNT and CDR2 YENEEA. The CDR3 is made up of 15 amino acids. V was trimmed by 2 bases and J by 6 bases, leaving 15 bases between them.